Each of the 19 T cell receptor beta chains below was sequenced from the same sample in a study of blood T cells in healthy people across ages. PCR was performed a second time for 7 to 11 cycles using a sample-barcoded 5' primer and a J-beta primer mix. TCRdb ran MiXCR on the 5' RACE reads and lists one entry per CDR3 protein. This repertoire shows more than 1,400,000 distinct CDR3 sequences, around two fifths found once; its top ten account for under 8%. The specimen sequenced was blood. The origin of the receptors is a woman aged 18-30 years in good health.

This chain uses TRBV10-3 with TRBJ1-1; D perhaps matches TRBD1 (5 bases). The germline V and J ends were trimmed by 6 bases and 5 bases, with 10 bases remaining between them. This CDR3 has 12 amino acids. The germline V gene encodes CDR1 ENHRY and CDR2 SYGVKD. This CDR3 is CAIRKGDTEAFF. The CDR3 coding sequence is TGTGCCATCAGAAAAGGGGATACTGAAGCTTTCTTT.

This clonotype was observed a few times. V usage is TRBV20-1 and J usage is TRBJ1-6; weak D call: TRBD1 (6 bases). The CDR3 length is 16 residues. CDR1 DFQATT and CDR2 SNEGSKA come from the germline V gene (reference sequence). Trimming pared 0 bases from V and 9 bases from J, leaving 18 bases between. CDR3 in DNA: TGCAGTGCTAGAGATTTCGGAGGGCAGGGGATTTCACCCCTCCACTTT. Translating it yields CSARDFGGQGISPLHF.

The rearrangement links TRBV19 to TRBJ1-4; tentatively, D is TRBD1 (5 bases). CDR3 size: 15 residues. The V gene lost 5 bases and the J gene lost 5 bases, with 15 bases spanning the gap. In germline, CDR1 is LNHDA, CDR2 SQIVND (reference sequence). CDR3 region: CASSWGGTENEKLFF. The CDR3 DNA reads as TGTGCCAGTAGTTGGGGAGGGACGGAAAATGAAAAACTGTTTTTT.

This chain joins TRBV20-1 and TRBJ2-7, with TRBD2 matching over 9 bases. Near its end, the DNA agrees better with TRBJ2-5, so the J call may be wrong. The CDR3 totals 16 residues. Germline lookup yields CDR1 DFQATT and CDR2 SNEGSKA (reference sequence). The chain's CDR3 is CSVTSGLAGLWETQYF. CDR3 in DNA: TGCAGTGTAACCTCGGGGCTAGCGGGACTGTGGGAGACCCAGTACTTC.

The rearrangement links TRBV2 to TRBJ2-5; maybe TRBD1 (6 bases). The CDR3 runs 14 residues. The V gene lost 8 bases and the J gene lost 1 base, with 14 bases spanning the gap. CDR1 and CDR2 (germline): SNHLY, FYNNEI. Here the CDR3 reads CASHLMDSQETQYF. CDR3 sequence (DNA): TGTGCCAGCCACCTTATGGACAGCCAAGAGACCCAGTACTTC.

This clonotype occurred a few times. V gene TRBV29-1 combines with J gene TRBJ1-1; D remains ambiguous. Germline assignment: CDR1 SQVTM and CDR2 ANQGSEA. The CDR3 is made up of 12 amino acids. Deletions cut 1 base from V and 8 bases from J, with 11 bases between. The CDR3 DNA reads TGCAGCGTTGAAGGAATAGTCGGGGAAGCTTTCTTT. Translated: CSVEGIVGEAFF.

This clonotype was seen a few times. The rearrangement uses TRBV4-1 and TRBJ2-7; the D gene is possibly TRBD1 (7 bases). Germline CDR1 and CDR2: MGHRA and YSYEKL. V dropped 0 bases and J dropped 0 bases, with 12 bases sitting between them. The CDR3 is 16 amino acids. Here the CDR3 DNA reads TGCGCCAGCAGCCAAGAGGAGGGGGCCAACTCCTACGAGCAGTACTTC. Its translation: CASSQEEGANSYEQYF.

This sequence joins TRBV28 and TRBJ1-4, with 11 bases fitting TRBD1. The CDR3 sequence is 15 residues long. CDR1 MDHEN and CDR2 SYDVKM come from the germline V gene. Unmatched junction bases numbered 5, after V lost 7 bases and J lost 4 bases. In nucleotides, the CDR3 is TGTGCCAGCACCCCGGGACAGGGGGATAATGAAAAACTGTTTTTT. It yields the protein CASTPGQGDNEKLFF.

The V gene is TRBV27, the J gene TRBJ2-6, with D possibly called TRBD1 or TRBD2 (5 bases each). The CDR3 length is 15 residues. Germline CDR1 MNHEY, CDR2 SMNVEV (reference sequence). The ends were cut back, 4 bases at V and 3 bases at J, with 10 bases in the middle. In DNA form, the CDR3 reads TGTGCCAGCAGTTCTGAGGGACGTGGGGCCAACGTCCTGACTTTC. This gives the protein CASSSEGRGANVLTF.

Remarks on this clonotype: The junction departs from the called germline gene at one end, perhaps through a read error. The CDR3 reads CVISESLRTYGYTF. CDR3 in DNA: TGTGTCATCAGTGAGTCGCTACGGACGTATGGCTACACCTTC. The chain links TRBV10-3 to TRBJ1-2; D not certain. There are 14 residues in the CDR3. Germline V CDR1 and CDR2: ENHRY, SYGVKD.

This clonotype was found a few times. The J gene is TRBJ2-7, the V gene TRBV4-1, with TRBD2 as a possible D gene (5 bases). This CDR3 comprises 18 residues. From germline, CDR1 is MGHRA and CDR2 YSYEKL. Trimming shortened V by 4 bases and J by 0 bases, and 22 bases separated the two germline ends. The CDR3 region has the DNA TGCGCCAGCAGCCCCAGAGCCGCCAGCGCGACTAACTCCTACGAGCAGTACTTC. It encodes CASSPRAASATNSYEQYF.

DNA for the CDR3: TGTGCCACCAGCCCCTCGGAAAGTGCGGGAAGTCCCTACGAGCAGTACTTC. Protein sequence: CATSPSESAGSPYEQYF. V and J are TRBV15 and TRBJ2-7, with D possibly matching TRBD2 (6 bases). The V gene's germline CDR1 is LNHNV and CDR2 YYDKDF (reference sequence). The CDR3 length is 17 residues. The ends were cut back, 5 bases at V and 2 bases at J, with 22 bases in the middle.

Note on this clonotype: A much larger clone lies one base from this, so it may be a read error. The conserved final phenylalanine or tryptophan is absent from the CDR3, which likely points to a read error. The V call is TRBV4-2, the J call TRBJ2-1, with D hard to call. This CDR3 has 12 residues. Germline CDR1 reads LGHNA; CDR2 reads YNFKEQ. Between the trimmed V and J ends, which lost 3 bases and 5 bases, there was a span of 5 bases. CDR3 sequence reads: CASSHENNEQFL. Here the CDR3 DNA reads TGTGCCAGCAGCCACGAAAACAATGAGCAGTTCCTC.

The rearrangement joins TRBV20-1 to TRBJ2-7; the D gene is possibly TRBD1 (5 bases). The CDR3 runs 15 residues. The germline V and J ends were trimmed by 0 bases and 1 base, with 13 bases remaining between them. The germline gives CDR1 DFQATT, CDR2 SNEGSKA (reference sequence). CDR3 nucleotide sequence: TGCAGTGCTAGAGATTTGCAGGGTAAATCCTACGAGCAGTACTTC. Its protein is CSARDLQGKSYEQYF.

Remarks on this clonotype: An end of the junction does not agree with germline; a read error may underlie this. The chain uses TRBV20-1 and TRBJ2-5; D not resolved. This CDR3 has 14 residues. The germline V gene has CDR1 DFQATT and CDR2 SNEGSKA (reference sequence). This chain's CDR3 is CSARDITIRETQYF. Written as DNA, the CDR3 is TGCAGTGCTAGAGATATAACTATCCGAGAGACCCAGTACTTT.

This clonotype was found a few times. The genes are TRBV20-1 and TRBJ2-7; TRBD1 or TRBD2 may be the D gene (5 bases each). The germline V and J ends were trimmed by 0 bases and 0 bases, with 12 bases remaining between them. CDR1 and CDR2 from the germline V gene are DFQATT and SNEGSKA (reference sequence). The CDR3 consists of 15 residues. DNA of the CDR3: TGCAGTGCTAGAGAATTCGAGGGGCGCTCCTACGAGCAGTACTTC. It encodes CSAREFEGRSYEQYF.

The chain carries TRBV29-1 and TRBJ2-1; D is undetermined. Germline V gene data show CDR1 as SQVTM and CDR2 as ANQGSEA. The CDR3 extends over 13 amino acids. The germline V and J ends were trimmed by 7 bases and 13 bases, with 23 bases remaining between them. The DNA of the CDR3 is TGCAGCGGGCGGAAAACGCTTCAAGAGATCCAGTTCTTC. Amino acid sequence: CSGRKTLQEIQFF.

The gene calls are TRBV5-1 and TRBJ1-6, with D unresolved. The CDR3 loop spans 15 amino acids. V gave up 5 bases and J gave up 1 base, with 10 bases separating them. CDR1 and CDR2 (germline): SGHRS, YFSETQ. CDR3 residues: CASSPDVSYNSPLHF. The CDR3, as DNA: TGCGCCAGCAGTCCCGACGTGTCCTATAATTCACCCCTCCACTTT. Drawing the rest from reference TRBV5-1 and TRBJ1-6, the complete variable domain is KAGVTQTPRYLIKTRGQQVTLSCSPISGHRSVSWYQQTPGQGLQFLFEYFSETQRNKGNFPGRFSGRQFSNSRSEMNVSTLELGDSALYLCASSPDVSYNSPLHFGNGTRLTVT.

The gene calls are TRBV4-1 and TRBJ2-7, with D possibly called TRBD1 or TRBD2 (6 bases each). The CDR3 runs 14 residues. CDR1 is MGHRA and CDR2 is YSYEKL in the germline V gene. Deletions cut 5 bases from V and 2 bases from J, with 13 bases between. CDR3 region: CASSEGGPTYEQYF. The CDR3 region has the DNA TGCGCCAGCAGCGAAGGGGGGCCGACCTACGAGCAGTACTTC.